The 16 T cell receptor beta chains below were found in one sample sequenced in a study of OX40 agonist ivuxolimab in advanced cancers. Clones were read by immunoSEQ multiplex PCR, and TCRdb kept only the in-frame ones, dropping some. There are tens of thousands of clones in the sample; more than 65% occur only once, and under 0.6% lies in the top ten. Sequencing was performed on CD4+ or CD8+ T cells sorted from blood, taken in a trial of the OX40 agonist ivuxolimab. The receptors shown here come from an adult with an advanced solid tumor such as melanoma, head and neck, liver or kidney cancer.

The rearrangement uses TRBV7-9 and TRBJ2-5; D unclear. Trimming left V 5 bases short and J 5 bases short, with 12 bases between. The CDR3 spans 13 residues. CDR1 and CDR2 (germline): SEHNR, FQNEAQ (reference sequence). CDR3 in amino acids: CASSEAVTETQYF. As DNA, the CDR3 is TGTGCCAGCAGCGAGGCGGTTACTGAGACCCAGTACTTC.

The chain has TRBV11-2 and TRBJ2-2; 7 bases align to TRBD2. This CDR3 region has 15 residues. Trimming removed 2 bases from V and 10 bases from J; junction bases left unmatched: 10. CDR1 SGHAT and CDR2 FQNNGV come from the germline V gene. The CDR3 reads CASSLLGRLEEELFF. CDR3 DNA sequence: TGTGCCAGCAGCTTACTCGGGAGGTTGGAGGAGGAGCTGTTTTTT.

The chain couples TRBV4-1 to TRBJ2-7; no definite D call. Germline values: CDR1 MGHRA, CDR2 YSYEKL. V dropped 3 bases and J dropped 1 base, with 16 bases sitting between them. This CDR3 region has 16 residues. This CDR3 reads CASSHATPVESYEQYF. The CDR3 DNA is TGCGCCAGCAGCCATGCGACCCCCGTGGAGTCCTACGAGCAGTACTTC.

The chain has TRBV28 and TRBJ2-7; 9 nucleotides match TRBD1. CDR3 length: 13 amino acids. The ends lost 6 bases at V and 7 bases at J; junction bases unmatched: 7. Germline values: CDR1 MDHEN, CDR2 SYDVKM. The CDR3 DNA reads as TGTGCCAGCAGAAGACAGGGGGTGAGTGAGCAGTACTTC. Translating it yields CASRRQGVSEQYF.

This clone was recorded once. CDR3 sequence reads: CASSHGTGGTDTQYF. CDR3 coding DNA: TGTGCCAGCAGCCATGGAACAGGGGGCACAGATACGCAGTATTTT. The genes are TRBV4-2 and TRBJ2-3; 7 bases map to TRBD1. J was trimmed by 1 base and V by 3 bases; bases with no gene match: 4. This CDR3 is built from 15 residues. CDR1 LGHNA and CDR2 YNFKEQ come from the germline V gene.

The V gene is TRBV29-1, the J gene TRBJ2-2; D possibly uses TRBD1 or TRBD2 (5 bases each). The V end was cut by 7 bases, the J end by 3 bases, with 15 bases between. The CDR3 has 14 residues. CDR1 and CDR2 (germline): SQVTM, ANQGSEA. This chain's CDR3 is CSARWGSDTGELFF. In nucleotides, the CDR3 is TGCAGCGCCCGGTGGGGGTCGGACACCGGGGAGCTGTTTTTT.

This chain uses TRBV30 with TRBJ2-5; D uncertain. Germline CDR1 is GTSNPN and CDR2 is SVGIG (reference sequence). This CDR3 has 14 amino acids. V was trimmed by 0 bases and J by 3 bases, leaving 11 bases between them. CDR3 in DNA: TGTGCCTGGAGTGTAAAGACCGCTGAAGAGACCCAGTACTTC. As protein: CAWSVKTAEETQYF.

The chain carries TRBV6-1 and TRBJ2-7; D is unclear. V lost 1 base and J lost 0, with 13 bases in between. Looked up from germline, CDR1 is MNHNS and CDR2 is SASEGT. The CDR3 runs 16 residues. CDR3 sequence: CASSEDDMEISYEQYF. In DNA form, the CDR3 reads TGTGCCAGCAGTGAAGATGACATGGAAATCTCCTACGAGCAGTACTTC.

V usage is TRBV18 and J usage is TRBJ2-2; 7 bases line up with TRBD1. CDR1 and CDR2 from the germline V gene are KGHSH and LQKENI. With V trimmed by 4 bases and J by 5 bases, 1 base remained unmatched. CDR3 length equals 13 residues. CDR3 loop: CASSQQGTGELFF. In DNA form, the CDR3 reads TGTGCCAGCTCACAACAGGGGACCGGGGAGCTGTTTTTT.

The chain has TRBV7-2 and TRBJ1-3; D gene ambiguous. From germline, CDR1 is SGHTA and CDR2 FQGNSA. CDR3 length: 17 amino acids. Trimming stripped 5 bases from V and 4 bases from J, with 21 bases between. The CDR3 DNA follows: TGTGCCAGCAGCACCCGCCTATCTGGGGTCAGGGGAAACACCATATATTTT. It yields the protein CASSTRLSGVRGNTIYF.

The chain combines TRBV18 with TRBJ2-5, with no clear D. From germline, CDR1 is KGHSH and CDR2 LQKENI. The V and J ends lost 2 bases and 2 bases respectively, with 3 bases between them. CDR3 length: 12 residues. The chain's CDR3 is CASSPRQETQYF. CDR3 coding DNA: TGTGCCAGCTCACCAAGGCAAGAGACCCAGTACTTC.

The chain combines TRBV19 with TRBJ1-1, with D maybe TRBD1 (6 bases). The CDR3 runs to 14 residues. Germline V gene lookup returns CDR1 LNHDA and CDR2 SQIVND (reference sequence). Trimming removed 5 bases from V and 1 base from J, with 11 bases in between. The CDR3 reads CASSSLRGNTEAFF. CDR3 in DNA: TGTGCCAGTAGTTCTCTCAGGGGGAACACTGAAGCTTTCTTT.

This CDR3 is CASSDRGRRSSYEQYF. CDR3 nucleotide sequence: TGTGCCAGCAGTGACAGGGGGCGCCGGAGCTCCTACGAGCAGTACTTC. The V gene is TRBV2, the J gene TRBJ2-7; TRBD1 agrees at 8 bases. Germline V gene lookup returns CDR1 SNHLY and CDR2 FYNNEI. V trimming: 3 bases; J trimming: 0 bases; junction bases outside the gene matches: 7. This CDR3 spans 16 amino acids.

The J gene is TRBJ2-2, the V gene TRBV7-2; D remains ambiguous. The V gene lost 5 bases and the J gene lost 9 bases, with 16 bases spanning the gap. This CDR3 has 14 residues. The germline gives CDR1 SGHTA, CDR2 FQGNSA. The CDR3 loop reads CASSLMGFLRELFF. Written as DNA, the CDR3 is TGTGCCAGCAGCCTAATGGGCTTCCTCCGGGAGCTGTTTTTT.

The V call is TRBV5-1, the J call TRBJ2-1, with 7 bases fitting TRBD2. Trimming at V came to 4 bases and at J to 0 bases, leaving 4 bases not matched to a gene. CDR1 is SGHRS and CDR2 is YFSETQ in the germline V gene. This CDR3 comprises 15 residues. CDR3 nucleotide sequence: TGCGCCAGCAGCATCACTAGCGACTCCTACAATGAGCAGTTCTTC. It codes for CASSITSDSYNEQFF.

This clone was observed once. V gene TRBV5-1 combines with J gene TRBJ2-5; TRBD2 matches at 10 bases. With 1 base clipped from V and 4 bases from J, the junction kept 13 bases outside the gene matches. The CDR3 sequence is 18 residues long. CDR1 SGHRS and CDR2 YFSETQ come from the germline V gene. CDR3 protein: CASSLLASTSGELETQYF. The CDR3 region has the DNA TGCGCCAGCAGCTTGCTCGCATCAACTAGCGGGGAATTAGAGACCCAGTACTTC. Complete variable domain (other parts from reference TRBV5-1 and TRBJ2-5): KAGVTQTPRYLIKTRGQQVTLSCSPISGHRSVSWYQQTPGQGLQFLFEYFSETQRNKGNFPGRFSGRQFSNSRSEMNVSTLELGDSALYLCASSLLASTSGELETQYFGPGTRLLVL.